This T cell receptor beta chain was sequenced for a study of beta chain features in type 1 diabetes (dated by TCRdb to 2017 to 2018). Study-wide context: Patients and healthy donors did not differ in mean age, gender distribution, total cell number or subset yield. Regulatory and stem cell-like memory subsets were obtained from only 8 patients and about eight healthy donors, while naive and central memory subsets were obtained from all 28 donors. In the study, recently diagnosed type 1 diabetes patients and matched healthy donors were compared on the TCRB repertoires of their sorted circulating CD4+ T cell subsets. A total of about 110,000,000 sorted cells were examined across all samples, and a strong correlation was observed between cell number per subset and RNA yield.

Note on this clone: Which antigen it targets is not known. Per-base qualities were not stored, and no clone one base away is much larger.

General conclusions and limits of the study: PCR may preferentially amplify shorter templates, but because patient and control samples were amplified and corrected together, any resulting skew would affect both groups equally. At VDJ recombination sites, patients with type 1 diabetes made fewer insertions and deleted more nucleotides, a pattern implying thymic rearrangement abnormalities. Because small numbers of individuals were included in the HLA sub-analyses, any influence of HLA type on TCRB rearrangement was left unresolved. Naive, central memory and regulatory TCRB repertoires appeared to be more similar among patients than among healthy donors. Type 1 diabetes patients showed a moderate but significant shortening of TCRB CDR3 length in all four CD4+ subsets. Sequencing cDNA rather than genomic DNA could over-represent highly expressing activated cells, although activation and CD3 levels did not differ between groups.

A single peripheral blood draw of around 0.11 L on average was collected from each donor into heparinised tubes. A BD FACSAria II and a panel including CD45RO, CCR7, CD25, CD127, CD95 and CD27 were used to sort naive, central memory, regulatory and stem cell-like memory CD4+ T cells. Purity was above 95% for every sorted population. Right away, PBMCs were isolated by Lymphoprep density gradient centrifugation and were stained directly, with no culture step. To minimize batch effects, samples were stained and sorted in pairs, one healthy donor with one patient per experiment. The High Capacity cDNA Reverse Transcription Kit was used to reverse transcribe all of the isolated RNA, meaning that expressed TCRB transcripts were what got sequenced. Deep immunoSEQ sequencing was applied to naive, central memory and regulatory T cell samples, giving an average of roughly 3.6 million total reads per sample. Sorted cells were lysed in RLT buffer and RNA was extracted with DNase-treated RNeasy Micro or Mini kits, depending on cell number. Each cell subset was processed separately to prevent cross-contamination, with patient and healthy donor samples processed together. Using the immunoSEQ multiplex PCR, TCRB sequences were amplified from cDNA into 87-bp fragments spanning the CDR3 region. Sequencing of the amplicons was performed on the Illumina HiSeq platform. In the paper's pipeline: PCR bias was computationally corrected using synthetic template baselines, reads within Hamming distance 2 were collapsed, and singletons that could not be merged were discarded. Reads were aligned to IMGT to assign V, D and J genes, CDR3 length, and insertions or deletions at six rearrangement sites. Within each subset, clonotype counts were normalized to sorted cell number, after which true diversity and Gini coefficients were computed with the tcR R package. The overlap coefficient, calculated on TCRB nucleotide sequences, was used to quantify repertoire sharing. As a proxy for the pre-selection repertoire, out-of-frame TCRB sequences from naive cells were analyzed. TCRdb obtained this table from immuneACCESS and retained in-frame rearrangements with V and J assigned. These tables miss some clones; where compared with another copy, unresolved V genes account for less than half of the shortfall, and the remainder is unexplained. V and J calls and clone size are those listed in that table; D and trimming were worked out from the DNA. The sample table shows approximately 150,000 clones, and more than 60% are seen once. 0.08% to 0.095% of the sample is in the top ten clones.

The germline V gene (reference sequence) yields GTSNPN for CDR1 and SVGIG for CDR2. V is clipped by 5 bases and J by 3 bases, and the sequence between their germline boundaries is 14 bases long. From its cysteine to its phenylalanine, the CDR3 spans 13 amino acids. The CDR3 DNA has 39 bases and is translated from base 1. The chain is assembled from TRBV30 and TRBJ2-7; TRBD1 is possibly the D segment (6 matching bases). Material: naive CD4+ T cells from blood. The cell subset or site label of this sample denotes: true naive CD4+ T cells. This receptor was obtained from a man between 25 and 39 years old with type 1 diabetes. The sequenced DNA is TGTGCCTGGGCCTCCGGGACACACTACGAGCAGTACTTC. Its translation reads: CAWASGTHYEQYF.